The 10 T cell receptor beta chains listed next were all sequenced from one sample in a study of blood T cells in healthy people across ages. For the second PCR, which ran for roughly 7 to 11 cycles, a sample-barcoded 5' primer and a J-beta primer mix were used. TCRdb re-derived calls from the 5' RACE reads in MiXCR, one entry per CDR3 protein. The sample yields around 1.5 million distinct CDR3 sequences, 42% seen once. Sample: blood. The source of these receptors is a woman aged 18 to 35 in good health.

This clonotype appeared once. This rearrangement joins TRBV15 to TRBJ2-7; 9 bases are shared with TRBD2. The germline V gene encodes CDR1 LNHNV and CDR2 YYDKDF (reference sequence). This CDR3 region has 14 residues. V lost 4 bases to trimming and J lost 3 bases; unmatched junction nucleotides: 4. CDR3 nucleotide sequence: TGTGCCACCAGCATAGCGGGAGTCTTCTACGAGCAGTACTTC. It codes for CATSIAGVFYEQYF.

The CDR3, as DNA: TGTGCCAGCAGCCGGACTAGCGGGAGGATAGAGACCCAGTACTTC. Amino acids: CASSRTSGRIETQYF. The gene calls are TRBV25-1 and TRBJ2-5, with 14 bases identical to TRBD2. After removal of 6 bases from V and 4 bases from J, the junction contained 4 bases not matched to a gene. This CDR3 is 15 amino acids long. Germline CDR1 reads MGHDK; CDR2 reads SYGVNS.

This chain connects TRBV5-4 to TRBJ1-2, with TRBD1 matching 7 bases. This CDR3 has 17 residues. Germline V CDR1 and CDR2: SGHNT, YYREEE (reference sequence). J lost 2 bases, V lost 0 bases, and 10 bases had no gene match. In DNA, the CDR3 is TGTGCCAGCAGCTTGGTGGGGGGGACAGACCCCAACTATGGCTACACCTTC. It is translated as CASSLVGGTDPNYGYTF. Looking up the rest from reference TRBV5-4 and TRBJ1-2 gives the full variable domain: ETGVTQSPTHLIKTRGQQVTLRCSSQSGHNTVSWYQQALGQGPQFIFQYYREEENGRGNFPPRFSGLQFPNYSSELNVNALELDDSALYLCASSLVGGTDPNYGYTFGSGTRLTVV.

CDR3 in amino acids: CSAPGLREETQYF. The CDR3 DNA follows: TGCAGTGCGCCAGGACTACGAGAAGAGACCCAGTACTTC. The chain recombines TRBV20-1 with TRBJ2-5; D possibly corresponds to TRBD2 (6 bases). This CDR3 is built from 13 residues. Trimming left V 6 bases short and J 3 bases short, with 14 bases between. In germline, CDR1 is DFQATT, CDR2 SNEGSKA (reference sequence).

The chain has TRBV10-2 and TRBJ1-5; 8 bases agree with TRBD1. V was clipped by 7 bases and J by 6 bases; unmatched bases: 8. The CDR3 length is 14 residues. CDR1 is WSHSY and CDR2 is SAAADI in the germline V gene. DNA of the CDR3: TGCGCCAGCACCATAGGACAGGGAGGTCAGCCCCAGCATTTT. This codes for CASTIGQGGQPQHF.

The V gene is TRBV28, the J gene TRBJ2-7, with TRBD2 matching 14 bases. This CDR3 is 18 amino acids long. Trimming removed 3 bases from V and 0 bases from J; junction bases left unmatched: 7. CDR1 MDHEN and CDR2 SYDVKM come from the germline V gene. The CDR3 here is CASSFNPGTSGGSYEQYF. As DNA, the CDR3 is TGTGCCAGCAGTTTTAACCCGGGGACTAGCGGGGGCTCCTACGAGCAGTACTTC.

This clonotype was seen a few times. V is TRBV5-6 and J is TRBJ2-7; D gene uncertain. Germline V gene data show CDR1 as SGHDT and CDR2 as YYEEEE. The CDR3 is 11 amino acids. The CDR3 coding sequence is TGTCAGGTGGGATGGACCTACGAGCAGTACTTC. Protein product: CQVGWTYEQYF.

This sequence joins TRBV12-3 or TRBV12-4 and TRBJ1-2, with D unclear. V lost 7 bases to trimming and J lost 6 bases, with 15 bases between them. This CDR3 has 13 amino acids. The CDR3: CASTSTDLNGYTF. CDR3 coding DNA: TGTGCCAGCACCTCCACGGATTTGAATGGCTACACCTTC.

The V gene is TRBV5-1, the J gene TRBJ1-1; 8 nucleotides match TRBD1. The CDR3 is made up of 16 amino acids. Germline V gene data show CDR1 as SGHRS and CDR2 as YFSETQ. J lost 3 bases, V lost 4 bases, and 11 bases had no gene match. The CDR3 protein is CASSEDRGRLYTEAFF. CDR3 bases: TGCGCCAGCAGCGAAGACAGGGGACGGTTGTACACTGAAGCTTTCTTT.

The CDR3 DNA sequence: TGTGCCAGCAGCCTCGACCCCGGCGGGGTTAGGGAGGGCTACACCTTC. Amino acid sequence: CASSLDPGGVREGYTF. The J gene is TRBJ1-2, the V gene TRBV7-2; D remains unclear. Trimming cost V 5 bases and J 8 bases, with 24 bases left between them. The length of the CDR3 is 16 residues. Germline CDR1 SGHTA, CDR2 FQGNSA.